These 29 T cell receptor beta chains came from one sample sequenced in a study of T cell responses to AZD1222 COVID-19 vaccine (dated by TCRdb to the early 2020s). To prepare the library, the immunoSEQ multiplex PCR assay was applied. As stored in TCRdb, this immuneACCESS dataset retains in-frame rearrangements with V and J assigned. A fraction of the clones does not appear; measured against another copy, unresolved V genes explain less than half of the discrepancy, and the remainder lacks a known reason. The table for this sample lists about 160,000 clones; approximately 94% of them were counted only once. About 4.6% of the sample is taken by the ten largest. In the paper's terms, the time point label means: about 28 days (+/-7) after the second vaccine dose. The material was peripheral blood, obtained 28 days after the second AZD1222 dose. Every receptor here comes from an adult who received the AZD1222 COVID-19 vaccine.

This chain joins TRBV19 and TRBJ1-3, with D perhaps TRBD1 (6 bases). V lost 8 bases and J 0 bases, leaving 11 bases between the germline ends. This CDR3 has 14 residues. CDR1 and CDR2 from the germline V gene are LNHDA and SQIVND (reference sequence). The CDR3 DNA follows: TGTGCCAGTGATGGACAGCACTCTGGAAACACCATATATTTT. Protein: CASDGQHSGNTIYF.

CDR3: CASSQDRGSNQPQHF. As DNA, the CDR3 is TGTGCCAGCAGTCAGGACAGGGGAAGCAATCAGCCCCAGCATTTT. The chain couples TRBV6-5 to TRBJ1-5, with TRBD1 matching 9 bases. The CDR3 sequence is 15 residues long. The V gene's germline CDR1 is MNHEY and CDR2 SVGAGI. Unmatched junction bases numbered 3, after V lost 5 bases and J lost 1 base.

The J gene is TRBJ1-1, the V gene TRBV3-1 (or the pseudogene TRBV3-2); 7 bases agree with TRBD1. V dropped 1 base and J dropped 5; count of bases not matched to a gene: 19. Germline V gene lookup returns CDR1 LGHDT and CDR2 YNNKEL (reference sequence). This CDR3 is built from 19 residues. CDR3 nucleotides: TGTGCCAGCAGCCAAGGGGGCCCCGGGGGAGACAGGGATAGAACTGAAGCTTTCTTT. Protein sequence: CASSQGGPGGDRDRTEAFF.

The chain employs TRBV7-2 and TRBJ2-3; 9 nucleotides align to TRBD2. With 5 bases clipped from V and 2 bases from J, the junction kept 11 bases outside the gene matches. The CDR3 length is 17 residues. Germline loops: CDR1 SGHTA, CDR2 FQGNSA. The CDR3 region is CASSPLKLAGTTDTQYF. In nucleotides, the CDR3 is TGTGCCAGCAGCCCGTTGAAACTAGCGGGCACCACAGATACGCAGTATTTT.

This sequence joins TRBV5-1 and TRBJ2-5, with D tentatively TRBD1 (6 bases). The CDR3 covers 14 residues. Deletions cut 4 bases from V and 4 bases from J, with 14 bases between. Germline CDR1 is SGHRS and CDR2 is YFSETQ. The CDR3 DNA reads as TGCGCCAGCAGCGAACAGGGATTTAGAGAGACCCAGTACTTC. Its translation: CASSEQGFRETQYF.

This chain connects TRBV7-2 to TRBJ1-5, with unresolved D. This CDR3 spans 14 amino acids. Germline V lookup: CDR1 SGHTA, CDR2 FQGNSA. The V gene lost 2 bases and the J gene lost 5 bases, with 10 bases spanning the gap. CDR3 nucleotides: TGTGCCAGCAGCTTATCATGGGTTGATCAGCCCCAGCATTTT. Amino acid sequence: CASSLSWVDQPQHF.

This clone was counted a single time. A junction end diverges from the germline sequence, so it may reflect a read error. The chain combines TRBV23-1 with TRBJ2-3; D gene unclear. TRBV23-1 falls under the ORF class, with uncertain function. This CDR3 region has 8 residues. For the CDR3, the DNA is TGCGCCAGCAGTCGCTTAAATTTT. This sequence encodes CASSRLNF.

V is TRBV7-2 and J is TRBJ1-5; D uncertain. CDR3 length equals 14 residues. CDR1 SGHTA and CDR2 FQGNSA come from the germline V gene. Between the trimmed V and J ends, which lost 1 base and 6 bases, there was a span of 10 bases. In DNA form, the CDR3 reads TGTGCCAGCAGCTTAGTAGAAGGAAGTCAGCCCCAGCATTTT. It translates to CASSLVEGSQPQHF.

The V call is TRBV30, the J call TRBJ1-4; D not certain. Trimming took 4 bases from V and 8 from J, leaving 17 bases between them. Germline V lookup: CDR1 GTSNPN, CDR2 SVGIG (reference sequence). The CDR3 loop spans 14 amino acids. In DNA form, the CDR3 reads TGTGCCTGGAACCCTACTAAGCCTTTCGAAAAACTGTTTTTT. This codes for CAWNPTKPFEKLFF.

This chain joins TRBV2 and TRBJ1-2; D gene ambiguous. The germline gives CDR1 SNHLY, CDR2 FYNNEI. Trimming shortened V by 0 bases and J by 2 bases, and 7 bases separated the two germline ends. There are 14 residues in the CDR3. The CDR3 DNA reads TGTGCCAGCAGTGAAGCGCTGGCCAACTATGGCTACACCTTC. This sequence encodes CASSEALANYGYTF.

Points on this clone: The sample carries other DNA sequences with the same CDR3. The V call is TRBV5-4, the J call TRBJ1-6; the D is unclear. Germline assignment: CDR1 SGHNT and CDR2 YYREEE (reference sequence). The CDR3 sequence is 15 residues long. The ends were cut back, 2 bases at V and 0 bases at J, with 6 bases in the middle. CDR3 DNA: TGTGCCAGCAGCTTAGGGAGCTCCTATAATTCACCCCTCCACTTT. This translates into CASSLGSSYNSPLHF.

The rearrangement uses TRBV4-3 and TRBJ2-7; a possible D gene is TRBD2 (6 bases). The V gene lost 1 base and the J gene lost 4 bases, with 14 bases spanning the gap. The CDR3 spans 15 residues. Germline CDR1 LGHNA, CDR2 YSLEER. CDR3 DNA: TGCGCCAGCAGCCAAGTCCGAGCGGGCAATTACGAGCAGTACTTC. It yields the protein CASSQVRAGNYEQYF.

This clone was seen only once. V usage is TRBV4-1 and J usage is TRBJ2-7; TRBD1 agrees at 9 bases. The CDR3 consists of 20 residues. Trimming at V came to 2 bases and at J to 5 bases, leaving 22 bases not matched to a gene. The germline V gene has CDR1 MGHRA and CDR2 YSYEKL. DNA of the CDR3: TGCGCCAGCAGCCAAACGATTTCAGGGACAGGGAGTCTAAGGTCCCACGAGCAGTACTTC. This translates into CASSQTISGTGSLRSHEQYF.

The chain couples TRBV19 to TRBJ1-2, with a possible D match to TRBD1 (5 bases). Trimming left V 5 bases short and J 2 bases short, with 15 bases between. Germline CDR1 is LNHDA and CDR2 is SQIVND (reference sequence). The CDR3 runs 15 residues. CDR3 sequence (DNA): TGTGCCAGTAGTCCCCGGGACGGAACGAACTATGGCTACACCTTC. Translating it yields CASSPRDGTNYGYTF.

The chain is built from TRBV5-1 and TRBJ2-7; a possible D gene is TRBD1 (6 bases). The CDR3 loop spans 12 amino acids. Trimming cost V 4 bases and J 6 bases, with 11 bases left between them. Germline assignment: CDR1 SGHRS and CDR2 YFSETQ. CDR3 sequence: CASSLTGFEQYF. The DNA for the CDR3 is TGCGCCAGCAGCCTTACAGGGTTCGAGCAGTACTTC.

CDR3 in DNA: TGTGCCATCCAGGACCCGGCTAGCGGGAGGGCCGTCTACAATGAGCAGTTCTTC. Amino acid sequence: CAIQDPASGRAVYNEQFF. This sequence joins TRBV10-3 and TRBJ2-1; the match to TRBD2 covers 12 bases. With V trimmed by 8 bases and J by 3 bases, 14 bases remained unmatched. The germline gives CDR1 ENHRY, CDR2 SYGVKD. The CDR3 is 18 residues long.

J is TRBJ1-1 and V is TRBV18; D possibly corresponds to TRBD1 (5 bases). Between the trimmed V and J ends, which lost 1 base and 3 bases, there was a span of 6 bases. The CDR3 has 13 residues. Germline loops: CDR1 KGHSH, CDR2 LQKENI. The DNA for the CDR3 is TGTGCCAGCTCACCACAGGGGTACACTGAAGCTTTCTTT. Translated: CASSPQGYTEAFF. The whole variable domain, filled in from reference TRBV18 and TRBJ1-1, reads NAGVMQNPRHLVRRRGQEARLRCSPMKGHSHVYWYRQLPEEGLKFMVYLQKENIIDESGMPKERFSAEFPKEGPSILRIQQVVRGDSAAYFCASSPQGYTEAFFGQGTRLTVV.

The CDR3, as DNA: TGTGCCAGCTGGACCCGAAGAGGTGAGCAGTTCTTC. Translating it yields CASWTRRGEQFF. The genes are TRBV7-8 and TRBJ2-1; the D is unclear. V dropped 8 bases and J dropped 9 bases, with 14 bases sitting between them. Germline loops: CDR1 SGHVS, CDR2 FQNEAQ. The CDR3 has 12 residues. Based on the CDR3 plus reference TRBV7-8 and TRBJ2-1, the full variable domain is GAGVSQSPRYKVAKRGQDVALRCDPISGHVSLFWYQQALGQGPEFLTYFQNEAQLDKSGLPSDRFFAERPEGSVSTLKIQRTQQEDSAVYLCASWTRRGEQFFGPGTRLTVL.

V and J are TRBV28 and TRBJ2-7; TRBD1 might be the D (6 bases). Germline V gene lookup returns CDR1 MDHEN and CDR2 SYDVKM. V gave up 5 bases and J gave up 4 bases, with 15 bases separating them. The CDR3 is 14 residues long. The CDR3 bases are TGTGCCAGCAGTAGACTGGACAGTTTTTACGAGCAGTACTTC. Translating it yields CASSRLDSFYEQYF.

As DNA, the CDR3 is TGTGCCAGCTCATCCGGCGGGACAGTTTACGAGCAGTACTTC. It codes for CASSSGGTVYEQYF. This chain joins TRBV18 and TRBJ2-7, with D possibly matching TRBD1 (7 bases). CDR1 and CDR2 (germline): KGHSH, LQKENI. This CDR3 region has 14 residues. Trimming cost V 5 bases and J 4 bases, with 15 bases left between them.

V gene TRBV4-1 combines with J gene TRBJ2-2; TRBD1 matches at 8 bases. V lost 1 base, J lost 0 bases, and 7 bases stayed unmatched. This CDR3 comprises 18 residues. Per the germline V gene, CDR1 is MGHRA and CDR2 is YSYEKL. The CDR3 spells CASSQVGQELTNTGELFF. In nucleotides, the CDR3 is TGCGCCAGCAGCCAAGTGGGACAGGAACTAACGAACACCGGGGAGCTGTTTTTT.

The J gene is TRBJ1-5, the V gene TRBV12-3 or TRBV12-4; D remains unclear. This CDR3 is 13 amino acids long. V gave up 6 bases and J gave up 3 bases, with 9 bases separating them. The CDR3 loop reads CASSLNYNQPQHF. CDR3 bases: TGTGCCAGCAGCCTAAACTACAATCAGCCCCAGCATTTT.

V usage is TRBV28 and J usage is TRBJ2-1; D unresolved. This CDR3 is 12 amino acids long. Germline V gives CDR1 MDHEN, CDR2 SYDVKM. Between the trimmed V and J ends, which lost 5 bases and 3 bases, there was a span of 5 bases. The CDR3: CASSQNYNEQFF. The CDR3 DNA reads TGTGCCAGCAGTCAAAACTACAATGAGCAGTTCTTC.

The chain has TRBV2 and TRBJ2-2; 9 positions agree with TRBD1. The germline V gene encodes CDR1 SNHLY and CDR2 FYNNEI. After removal of 4 bases from V and 0 bases from J, the junction contained 3 bases not matched to a gene. This CDR3 comprises 16 residues. CDR3 coding DNA: TGTGCCAGCAGTGGTACAGGGGGCTCGAACACCGGGGAGCTGTTTTTT. It specifies CASSGTGGSNTGELFF. The whole variable domain, filled in from reference TRBV2 and TRBJ2-2, reads EPEVTQTPSHQVTQMGQEVILRCVPISNHLYFYWYRQILGQKVEFLVSFYNNEISEKSEIFDDQFSVERPDGSNFTLKIRSTKLEDSAMYFCASSGTGGSNTGELFFGEGSRLTVL.

This sequence joins TRBV29-1 and TRBJ2-7; D remains ambiguous. Germline V gene data show CDR1 as SQVTM and CDR2 as ANQGSEA. This CDR3 contains 13 residues. V shed 4 bases and J shed 3 bases, with 13 bases lying between them. The CDR3 DNA reads TGCAGCGTTGTTGACGGAGCAAGCTACGAGCAGTACTTC. This translates into CSVVDGASYEQYF.

V gene TRBV4-1 combines with J gene TRBJ2-1, with a possible D match to TRBD2 (6 bases). V shed 1 base and J shed 7 bases, with 17 bases lying between them. This CDR3 is built from 16 residues. Germline V lookup: CDR1 MGHRA, CDR2 YSYEKL. This chain's CDR3 is CASSQAVRERGNEQFF. The CDR3 DNA reads as TGCGCCAGCAGCCAAGCTGTGCGGGAACGGGGGAATGAGCAGTTCTTC.

This chain connects TRBV7-9 to TRBJ1-3; D not certain. Trimming left V 2 bases short and J 3 bases short, with 8 bases between. The CDR3 covers 14 residues. CDR1 and CDR2 (germline): SEHNR, FQNEAQ (reference sequence). CDR3 bases: TGTGCCAGCAGCTTAACGGGTGATGGAAACACCATATATTTT. Encoded protein: CASSLTGDGNTIYF. Full variable domain (rest looked up from reference TRBV7-9 and TRBJ1-3): DTGVSQNPRHKITKRGQNVTFRCDPISEHNRLYWYRQTLGQGPEFLTYFQNEAQLEKSRLLSDRFSAERPKGSFSTLEIQRTEQGDSAMYLCASSLTGDGNTIYFGEGSWLTVV.

The chain links TRBV28 to TRBJ1-3; 9 bases match TRBD1. Germline V gene sequence: CDR1 MDHEN, CDR2 SYDVKM. The CDR3 has 15 amino acids. Trimming cost V 6 bases and J 4 bases; bases outside gene matches: 7. The CDR3 loop is CASSLGTGTGNTIYF. The DNA of the CDR3 is TGTGCCAGCAGCCTAGGGACAGGGACAGGAAACACCATATATTTT.

This clone showed up just a few times. This sequence joins TRBV2 and TRBJ1-4; TRBD1 matches 10 bases. This CDR3 spans 17 amino acids. With V trimmed by 0 bases and J by 8 bases, 9 bases remained unmatched. Germline values: CDR1 SNHLY, CDR2 FYNNEI. In DNA form, the CDR3 reads TGTGCCAGCAGTGAAGCGGCAGGGACAGGGGCGGAGGAAAAACTGTTTTTT. Translation: CASSEAAGTGAEEKLFF.